This T cell receptor (beta chain) was found in a study of shared clonotypes between healthy human individuals. Study-level points and caveats: Among a few donors, 4.5% to 5.5% of naive CD4 clonotypes were found in common. Memory subsets generally showed smaller estimated richness than naive subsets did. Clonotype sharing among donors was thought likely to change with sequencing depth.

Naive CD8 isolation took CD45RO-negative cells positively selected for CCR7 and excluded terminally differentiated effector memory CD45RA+ cells. Every contributor of samples was a Caucasian grown-up residing in Nashville, Tennessee. A remark on this clone: Its antigen is not known.

The protocol was immunoSEQ multiplex PCR, while the TCRdb copy is restricted to in-frame clones and leaves out a portion. Of around 1,900,000 clones listed, approximately 92% are singletons. The germline CDR1 and CDR2 sequences are SGHDT and YYEEEE. Losses at the gene ends were 8 bases for V and 2 bases for J; bases not matched to a gene: 3. There are 12 residues in the CDR3. Sequencing was performed on naive CD8+ T cells from PBMCs. This rearrangement joins TRBV5-6 to TRBJ1-1; TRBD1 agrees at 7 bases. The source of this sequence is a man younger than 35 in good health. Some clones in this sample may be carry-over from other donors' samples. CDR3 DNA: TGTGCCAGTCGACAGGGAAACACTGAAGCTTTCTTT. Protein product: CASRQGNTEAFF.